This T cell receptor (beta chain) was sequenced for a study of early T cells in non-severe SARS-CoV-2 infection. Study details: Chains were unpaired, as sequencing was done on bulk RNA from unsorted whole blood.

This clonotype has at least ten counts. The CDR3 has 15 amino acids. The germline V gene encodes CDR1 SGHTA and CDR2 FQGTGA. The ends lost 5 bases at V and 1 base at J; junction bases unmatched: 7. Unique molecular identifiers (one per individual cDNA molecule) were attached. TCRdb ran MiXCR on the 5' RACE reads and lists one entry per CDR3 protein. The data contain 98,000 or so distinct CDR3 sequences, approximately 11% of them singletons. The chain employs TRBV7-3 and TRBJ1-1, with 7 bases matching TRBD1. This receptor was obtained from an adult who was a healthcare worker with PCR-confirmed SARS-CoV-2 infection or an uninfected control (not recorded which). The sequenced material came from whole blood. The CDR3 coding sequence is TGTGCCAGCAGCCCCCGGCAGGGGGAGAACACTGAAGCTTTCTTT. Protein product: CASSPRQGENTEAFF. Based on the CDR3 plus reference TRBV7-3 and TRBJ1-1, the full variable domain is GAGVSQTPSNKVTEKGKYVELRCDPISGHTALYWYRQSLGQGPEFLIYFQGTGAADDSGLPNDRFFAVRPEGSVSTLKIQRTERGDSAVYLCASSPRQGENTEAFFGQGTRLTVV.